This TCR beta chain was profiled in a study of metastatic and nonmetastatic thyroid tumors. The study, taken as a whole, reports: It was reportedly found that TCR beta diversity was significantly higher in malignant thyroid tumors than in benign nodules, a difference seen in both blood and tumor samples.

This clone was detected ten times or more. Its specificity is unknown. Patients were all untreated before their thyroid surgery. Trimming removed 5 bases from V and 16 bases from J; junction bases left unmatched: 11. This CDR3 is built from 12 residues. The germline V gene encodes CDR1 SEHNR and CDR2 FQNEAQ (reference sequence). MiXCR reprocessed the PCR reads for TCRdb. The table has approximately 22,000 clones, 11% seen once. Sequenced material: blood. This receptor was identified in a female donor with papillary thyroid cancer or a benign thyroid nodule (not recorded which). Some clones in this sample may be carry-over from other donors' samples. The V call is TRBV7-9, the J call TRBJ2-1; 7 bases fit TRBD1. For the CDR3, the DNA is TGTGCCAGCAGCCCGTCCAGGGGGAGAGAATTCTTC. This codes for CASSPSRGREFF.